The 12 T cell receptor beta chains presented below share a single source sample, sequenced in a study of shared clonotypes between healthy human individuals. The protocol was immunoSEQ multiplex PCR, while the TCRdb copy is restricted to in-frame clones and leaves out a portion. The sample yields 500,000 or so clones, 95% to 96% seen once. The specimen sequenced was naive CD4+ T cells sorted from blood. Subset specified: CD45RA+ positively selected. Receptor source: a young woman in good health.

A note on this clone: Other DNA sequences of this sample code for an identical CDR3. V and J are TRBV28 and TRBJ1-4; D ambiguous. The ends were cut back, 3 bases at V and 5 bases at J, with 10 bases in the middle. This CDR3 contains 14 residues. Germline V gene data show CDR1 as MDHEN and CDR2 as SYDVKM. CDR3 sequence: CASSFGGFNEKLFF. In DNA, the CDR3 is TGTGCCAGCAGTTTTGGAGGGTTCAATGAAAAACTGTTTTTT. Together with reference TRBV28 and TRBJ1-4, the CDR3 gives the full variable domain: DVKVTQSSRYLVKRTGEKVFLECVQDMDHENMFWYRQDPGLGLRLIYFSYDVKMKEKGDIPEGYSVSREKKERFSLILESASTNQTSMYLCASSFGGFNEKLFFGSGTQLSVL.

This clone came up once. The J gene is TRBJ1-2, the V gene TRBV21-1. TRBV21-1 is a pseudogene. The CDR3 is made up of 15 amino acids. The DNA of the CDR3 is TGTGCCAGCAGCAAACTGGGGACGAGGAACTATGGCTACACCTTC. It specifies CASSKLGTRNYGYTF.

The table lists this clone with a count of one. V is TRBV10-3 and J is TRBJ2-3, with 9 bases that match TRBD2. Germline lookup yields CDR1 ENHRY and CDR2 SYGVKD. The V segment lost 5 bases and the J segment 0 bases; nucleotides outside the gene matches: 3. The CDR3 length is 15 residues. Written as DNA, the CDR3 is TGTGCCATCAGTAGAACTAGCGGGAGCACAGATACGCAGTATTTT. Protein: CAISRTSGSTDTQYF.

This chain connects TRBV11-2 to TRBJ2-5; possible D gene TRBD2, 7 bases. Trimming removed 8 bases at V and 2 bases at J, with 21 bases between. The CDR3 sequence is 16 residues long. Germline V gives CDR1 SGHAT, CDR2 FQNNGV. The CDR3 here is CASRRIRGGGQETQYF. As DNA, the CDR3 is TGTGCCAGCCGCCGGATCCGGGGAGGGGGACAAGAGACCCAGTACTTC.

The V and J genes are TRBV19 and TRBJ2-1; possibly TRBD2 for D (5 bases). With 1 base removed from V and 8 bases from J, the gap between germline ends came to 15 bases. Germline assignment: CDR1 LNHDA and CDR2 SQIVND (reference sequence). This CDR3 comprises 15 residues. The CDR3 region has the DNA TGTGCCAGTAGTATAGCTGAGGGCTGGTACCATGAGCAGTTCTTC. Translating it yields CASSIAEGWYHEQFF.

The chain couples TRBV7-6 to TRBJ2-5, with 13 positions matching TRBD2. The germline V gene encodes CDR1 SGHVS and CDR2 FNYEAQ. The CDR3 spans 16 residues. The V and J ends lost 5 bases and 5 bases, in that order; junction bases with no gene match: 8. CDR3 residues: CASSTGLAGVRETQYF. CDR3 in DNA: TGTGCCAGCAGCACTGGACTAGCGGGAGTACGGGAGACCCAGTACTTC.

The chain combines TRBV15 with TRBJ1-6, with D unresolved. Trimming took 0 bases from V and 7 from J, leaving 7 bases between them. The CDR3 spans 14 residues. Germline V lookup: CDR1 LNHNV, CDR2 YYDKDF (reference sequence). Here the CDR3 DNA reads TGTGCCACCAGCAGAGATCAATCGAATTCACCCCTCCACTTT. This codes for CATSRDQSNSPLHF.

This clone was counted a few times. CDR3 coding DNA: TGTGCCAGCAGCCTACAGGGAAACTATGGCTACACCTTC. Protein sequence: CASSLQGNYGYTF. The rearrangement uses TRBV5-4 and TRBJ1-2; D is perhaps TRBD1 (6 bases). The CDR3 has 13 amino acids. Looked up from germline, CDR1 is SGHNT and CDR2 is YYREEE (reference sequence). V was cut by 4 bases and J by 2 bases, with 9 bases left in between.

The chain couples TRBV28 to TRBJ2-7, with D uncertain. There are 14 residues in the CDR3. Trimming left V 3 bases short and J 5 bases short, with 14 bases between. Germline V gene data show CDR1 as MDHEN and CDR2 as SYDVKM. CDR3 sequence: CASSFSGPVNEQYF. CDR3 DNA: TGTGCCAGCAGTTTCTCCGGCCCTGTCAACGAGCAGTACTTC. Complete variable domain (other parts from reference TRBV28 and TRBJ2-7): DVKVTQSSRYLVKRTGEKVFLECVQDMDHENMFWYRQDPGLGLRLIYFSYDVKMKEKGDIPEGYSVSREKKERFSLILESASTNQTSMYLCASSFSGPVNEQYFGPGTRLTVT.

This sequence joins TRBV28 and TRBJ1-2; a possible D gene is TRBD1 (6 bases). CDR1 and CDR2 (germline): MDHEN, SYDVKM. Trimming removed 3 bases from V and 4 bases from J, with 15 bases in between. CDR3 size: 15 residues. The CDR3: CASSLAQGLPYGYTF. CDR3 bases: TGTGCCAGCAGTTTGGCGCAGGGGCTCCCCTATGGCTACACCTTC.

The chain links TRBV15 to TRBJ2-1, with a tentative D call TRBD2 (6 bases). Germline values: CDR1 LNHNV, CDR2 YYDKDF (reference sequence). Trimming pared 0 bases from V and 5 bases from J, leaving 14 bases between. This CDR3 is 16 amino acids long. This chain's CDR3 is CATSRDYTGVNNEQFF. The CDR3 nucleotides are TGTGCCACCAGCAGAGATTACACGGGGGTCAACAATGAGCAGTTCTTC.

V gene TRBV7-8 combines with J gene TRBJ2-6; possible D gene TRBD2, 6 bases. Germline assignment: CDR1 SGHVS and CDR2 FQNEAQ. V was cut by 5 bases and J by 1 base, with 12 bases left in between. The CDR3 loop spans 16 amino acids. In DNA, the CDR3 is TGTGCCAGCAGCGGTCGGGAGTTTTCTGGGGCCAACGTCCTGACTTTC. Protein sequence: CASSGREFSGANVLTF.